Listed below are T cell receptor beta chains from one sample, sequenced in a study of blood T cell repertoires in COVID-19. TCRdb keeps only in-frame clones here, not all; method: immunoSEQ multiplex PCR. The sample has about 16,000 clones; 82% are singletons. Material: peripheral blood. These TCRs come from an elderly man with active COVID-19. CDR3s include the opening cysteine and the closing phenylalanine or tryptophan. D genes are given only for firm matches. Clone size appears in some rows only: once, few, many, or a class for an expanded clone.

V gene: TRBV7-9
D gene: TRBD1
clone size: -
J gene: TRBJ2-7
CDR3 DNA: TGTGCCAGCAGCTTAGGGGGACAGGGATACAACGAGCAGTACTTC
CDR3 protein: CASSLGGQGYNEQYF

V gene: TRBV6-4
D gene: -
clone size: few
J gene: TRBJ2-5
CDR3 DNA: TGTGCCAGCAGTAGGACACCCCAAGAGACCCAGTACTTC
CDR3 protein: CASSRTPQETQYF

V gene: TRBV7-8
D gene: TRBD2
clone size: -
J gene: TRBJ2-3
CDR3 DNA: TGTGCCAGCAGCTTGGGGCGGGAGTGGGGGAGCACAGATACGCAGTATTTT
CDR3 protein: CASSLGREWGSTDTQYF

V gene: TRBV5-1
D gene: TRBD2
clone size: once
J gene: TRBJ2-3
CDR3 DNA: TGCGCCAGTACCGTGGCGGGAGGGCGCACAGATACGCAGTATTTT
CDR3 protein: CASTVAGGRTDTQYF

V gene: TRBV2
D gene: TRBD1
clone size: -
J gene: TRBJ1-5
CDR3 DNA: TGTGCCAGCAGGAGACAGGGGGATTATCAGCCCCAGCATTTT
CDR3 protein: CASRRQGDYQPQHF

V gene: TRBV6-5
D gene: -
clone size: -
J gene: TRBJ2-7
CDR3 DNA: TGTGCCAGTGCAGGGGCGGTTTACGAGCAGTACTTC
CDR3 protein: CASAGAVYEQYF

V gene: TRBV11-2
D gene: TRBD1
clone size: -
J gene: TRBJ2-2
CDR3 DNA: TGTGCCAGCAGCTTAGAGGCAGGGGGCGCCGGGGAGCTGTTTTTT
CDR3 protein: CASSLEAGGAGELFF

V gene: TRBV5-1
D gene: TRBD2
clone size: -
J gene: TRBJ2-5
CDR3 DNA: TGCGCCAGCAGCTTAGGACTAGCGGGCCAAGAGACCCAGTACTTC
CDR3 protein: CASSLGLAGQETQYF

V gene: TRBV19
D gene: TRBD2
clone size: -
J gene: TRBJ2-4
CDR3 DNA: TGTGCCAGTAAGCCGCTCGGACTAGCGGGACGCCCGGGACTAGCCAAAAACATTCAGTACTTC
CDR3 protein: CASKPLGLAGRPGLAKNIQYF

V gene: TRBV19
D gene: TRBD2
clone size: once
J gene: TRBJ2-2
CDR3 DNA: TGTGCCAGTAGTAGTCCCCCGGGGACTAGCGGGACACGAAAGAACACCGGGGAGCTGTTTTTT
CDR3 protein: CASSSPPGTSGTRKNTGELFF

V gene: TRBV10-3
D gene: TRBD2
clone size: once
J gene: TRBJ2-2
CDR3 DNA: TGTGCCATCAGTGAGCTCCGGGGGGGGACTAGCGGTAAAGCGAACACCGGGGAGCTGTTTTTT
CDR3 protein: CAISELRGGTSGKANTGELFF

V gene: TRBV6-2/TRBV6-3
D gene: -
clone size: -
J gene: TRBJ1-6
CDR3 DNA: TGTGCCAGCAGTCAACCTGACGCGTGGAGTTTTTCACCCCTCCACTTT
CDR3 protein: CASSQPDAWSFSPLHF

V gene: TRBV7-2
D gene: -
clone size: -
J gene: TRBJ2-3
CDR3 DNA: TGTGCCAGCAGCCCCCGTTTATTCAGCACAGATACGCAGTATTTT
CDR3 protein: CASSPRLFSTDTQYF